Listed here are 19 T cell receptor beta chains from one sample, sequenced in a study of T cells in Graves' hyperthyroidism and ophthalmopathy. Amplified TCR beta CDR3 regions derived from RNA transcripts. Carried out on the TCR CDR3, a first-round RT-PCR used the HTBI primer set. A single record per CDR3 protein comes from TCRdb applying MiXCR to the multiplex PCR reads. The data show under 300,000 distinct CDR3 sequences, more than 12% seen once. The sequenced material came from blood. These receptor sequences come from a woman aged 40-49 years with Graves' hyperthyroidism that later progressed to Graves' ophthalmopathy.

There are many counts of this clonotype. This chain uses TRBV12-3 or TRBV12-4 with TRBJ2-7, with 10 nucleotides matching TRBD2. The CDR3 loop spans 16 amino acids. V shed 1 base and J 5 bases; nucleotides not matched to a gene: 8. The CDR3 DNA sequence: TGTGCCAGCAGTTTAGGGCTAGCGGGAGATTACGACGAGCAGTACTTC. Residues: CASSLGLAGDYDEQYF.

The chain uses TRBV10-2 and TRBJ2-3, with 11 bases aligning to TRBD2. The CDR3 extends over 15 amino acids. Trimming at V came to 8 bases and at J to 4 bases, leaving 8 bases not matched to a gene. CDR1 and CDR2 (germline): WSHSY, SAAADI. CDR3 in amino acids: CASGTLAGGPDTQYF. For the CDR3, the DNA is TGCGCCAGCGGAACGCTAGCGGGAGGTCCAGATACGCAGTATTTT.

The chain links TRBV10-1 to TRBJ2-3; no definite D call. Germline assignment: CDR1 WNHNN and CDR2 SYGVQD (reference sequence). The CDR3 covers 13 residues. V was cut by 11 bases and J by 0 bases, with 12 bases left in between. In DNA, the CDR3 is TGCGCCCAGCAGTACTCTAGCACAGATACGCAGTATTTT. Translated, it gives CAQQYSSTDTQYF.

This clonotype showed up many times. The genes are TRBV10-2 and TRBJ1-6, with D unclear. Per germline, CDR1 WSHSY and CDR2 SAAADI. Trimming cost V 7 bases and J 6 bases, with 10 bases left between them. This CDR3 has 13 amino acids. This CDR3 is CASTPGPNSPLHF. The CDR3 bases are TGCGCCAGCACCCCAGGCCCTAATTCACCCCTCCACTTT.

This clonotype was detected many times. The chain has TRBV10-3 and TRBJ1-1; maybe TRBD1 (6 bases). The V end lost 8 bases, the J end lost 2 bases, and 12 bases lay between the germline ends. This CDR3 has 13 amino acids. The V gene's germline CDR1 is ENHRY and CDR2 SYGVKD. The DNA for the CDR3 is TGTGCCATCGGCGGGGGGCCTAACACTGAAGCTTTCTTT. Translating gives CAIGGGPNTEAFF.

Many counts were recorded for this clonotype. The rearrangement links TRBV7-9 to TRBJ1-2; TRBD1 matches 10 bases. J gave up 6 bases and V 3 bases, and 1 base lay outside the gene matches. The germline V gene encodes CDR1 SEHNR and CDR2 FQNEAQ (reference sequence). This CDR3 region has 13 residues. The DNA of the CDR3 is TGTGCCAGCAGCTTTGGGACAGGGGATGGCTACACCTTC. Protein product: CASSFGTGDGYTF.

This clonotype was counted at least ten times. This rearrangement joins TRBV27 to TRBJ2-3; TRBD2 matches at 7 bases. J was trimmed by 6 bases and V by 2 bases; bases with no gene match: 8. The CDR3 loop spans 15 amino acids. The germline V gene encodes CDR1 MNHEY and CDR2 SMNVEV (reference sequence). DNA for the CDR3: TGTGCCAGCAGTTTAAGAGGGAGGGCCAGGGATACGCAGTATTTT. Translating gives CASSLRGRARDTQYF.

This clonotype was seen at least ten times. The chain couples TRBV11-1 to TRBJ2-1, with 7 bases identical to TRBD2. CDR1 and CDR2 from the germline V gene are SGHAT and FQDESV (reference sequence). The CDR3 extends over 18 amino acids. The trim removed 1 base at V and 8 bases at J, leaving 17 bases unmatched. This CDR3 is CASSLVDYGTMEKDEQFF. CDR3 nucleotide sequence: TGTGCCAGCAGCTTAGTTGATTATGGGACTATGGAGAAGGATGAGCAGTTCTTC.

To note about this clonotype: Relative to the germline gene, one junction end is altered; a read error may explain this. The V and J genes are TRBV2 and TRBJ2-7; D is unclear. Germline CDR1 SNHLY, CDR2 FYNNEI. This CDR3 has 10 amino acids. CDR3 amino acids: CASRNYERYF. DNA of the CDR3: TGTGCCAGCAGGAACTACGAGCGGTACTTC.

There are many counts of this clonotype. The CDR3 sequence: CSARHRDTEAFF. CDR3 DNA sequence: TGCAGTGCTAGACACAGGGACACTGAAGCTTTCTTT. J is TRBJ1-1 and V is TRBV20-1; D might be TRBD1 (6 bases). The CDR3 runs 12 residues. Germline CDR1 DFQATT, CDR2 SNEGSKA (reference sequence). V lost 2 bases, J lost 3 bases, and 7 bases lay in between.

Concerning this clonotype itself: Just one base apart from a much larger clone, this may be a read error. J is TRBJ1-5 and V is TRBV13; 10 bases are a match to TRBD1. In germline, CDR1 is PRHDT, CDR2 FYEKMQ (reference sequence). This CDR3 is 16 amino acids long. Trimming at V came to 5 bases and at J to 0 bases, leaving 4 bases not matched to a gene. CDR3 coding DNA: TGTGCCAGCAGCCTTGGGGACAGGGGTAGCAATCAGCCCCAGCATTTT. Its translation: CASSLGDRGSNQPQHF.

This clonotype came up many times. This sequence joins TRBV9 and TRBJ2-6; 9 nucleotides agree with TRBD1. This CDR3 is 18 amino acids long. The ends lost 4 bases at V and 4 bases at J; junction bases unmatched: 12. The V gene's germline CDR1 is SGDLS and CDR2 YYNGEE. CDR3 DNA: TGTGCCAGCAGCTCGAGCAACAGGGGGCCGCGAGGGGCCAACGTCCTGACTTTC. Amino acid sequence: CASSSSNRGPRGANVLTF.

To note about this clonotype: With a much larger clone just one base away, this may be a read error. This rearrangement joins TRBV20-1 to TRBJ2-6; maybe TRBD1 (5 bases). Germline V gives CDR1 DFQATT, CDR2 SNEGSKA (reference sequence). The CDR3 consists of 15 residues. CDR3 sequence: CSASKVSSGANVPTF. CDR3 nucleotides: TGCAGTGCTAGTAAGGTTAGCTCTGGGGCCAACGTCCCGACTTTC.

This clonotype was seen repeatedly, ten times or more. The V and J genes are TRBV28 and TRBJ2-2, with TRBD1 identical over 8 bases. CDR1 is MDHEN and CDR2 is SYDVKM in the germline V gene. J was trimmed by 5 bases and V by 6 bases; bases with no gene match: 8. There are 15 residues in the CDR3. The CDR3 nucleotides read TGTGCCAGCAGCACCTCAGGGGGCGGGACCGGGGAGCTGTTTTTT. Its protein is CASSTSGGGTGELFF.

There are many counts of this clonotype. The J gene is TRBJ2-5, the V gene TRBV3-1, with 8 bases matching TRBD2. This CDR3 is 16 amino acids long. Germline V gives CDR1 LGHDT, CDR2 YNNKEL (reference sequence). J lost 2 bases, V lost 2 bases, and 7 bases had no gene match. The CDR3 DNA sequence: TGTGCCAGCAGCCAACCCCTAGCGGGCCTACAAGAGACCCAGTACTTC. The encoded protein is CASSQPLAGLQETQYF.

This clonotype has a count of ten or more. The chain is built from TRBV20-1 and TRBJ2-7; weak D call: TRBD2 (5 bases). CDR1 is DFQATT and CDR2 is SNEGSKA in the germline V gene (reference sequence). CDR3 length: 14 amino acids. V was shortened by 5 bases and J by 4 bases, with 18 bases between the two germline ends. CDR3 protein: CSAHWKHGGYEQYF. The CDR3 DNA is TGCAGTGCTCATTGGAAGCATGGCGGGTACGAGCAGTACTTC.

With respect to this clonotype: A much bigger clone sits one base away, suggesting this may be a read error. CDR3: CASSLPTGNALYGYTF. CDR3 nucleotides: TGTGCCAGCAGTCTCCCGACAGGCAATGCCCTCTATGGCTACACCTTC. The chain recombines TRBV12-3 or TRBV12-4 with TRBJ1-2, with D tentatively TRBD1 (6 bases). This CDR3 spans 16 amino acids. Between the trimmed V and J ends, which lost 5 bases and 4 bases, there was a span of 20 bases.

In its sample, this clonotype was seen many times. The rearrangement joins TRBV30 to TRBJ2-1, with 10 bases matching TRBD2. CDR3 length: 15 residues. Germline V CDR1 and CDR2: GTSNPN, SVGIG (reference sequence). The V segment lost 1 base and the J segment 3 bases; nucleotides outside the gene matches: 3. The CDR3 reads CAWSAGTSDYNEQFF. The CDR3, as DNA: TGTGCCTGGAGTGCCGGGACTAGCGACTACAATGAGCAGTTCTTC.

This clonotype was detected a few times. The chain couples TRBV19 to TRBJ1-5, with 8 bases matching TRBD1. The CDR3 consists of 15 residues. V was clipped by 4 bases and J by 3 bases; unmatched bases: 5. Per germline, CDR1 LNHDA and CDR2 SQIVND (reference sequence). The CDR3 nucleotides are TGTGCCAGTAGTACCGGACAGGGTGTCAATCAGCCCCAGCATTTT. Amino acid sequence: CASSTGQGVNQPQHF. The entire variable domain, with the rest obtained from reference TRBV19 and TRBJ1-5, is as follows: DGGITQSPKYLFRKEGQNVTLSCEQNLNHDAMYWYRQDPGQGLRLIYYSQIVNDFQKGDIAEGYSVSREKKESFPLTVTSAQKNPTAFYLCASSTGQGVNQPQHFGDGTRLSIL.